This TCR beta chain was observed in a study of shared clonotypes between healthy human individuals. The overall study: Per-donor plates numbered three CD4 naive, three CD4 memory, two CD8 naive and one CD8 memory. Regarding the study as a whole: The study generally estimated greater richness for naive than memory subsets.

Using about 220 ng DNA, tens of thousands of T cell genomes, the sorted-subset replicate PCRs were run. Under the authors' procedure: Filtering was not the same, since immunoSEQ gave junction-only sequences without quality scores. Measured with immunoSEQ multiplex PCR; TCRdb has only the in-frame clones, and not every one. That table is the source of V, J and clone size, and D and trimming were worked out from the DNA. The sample carries millions of clones, about 92% recorded once. Comments on this clone: The antigen remains undetermined.

Source material: naive CD4+ T cells sorted from blood. Subset here: CD45RA+ positively selected. The clonotype was recovered from a man between 18 and 35 years old in good health.

The CDR3 bases are TGTGCCGGGCCGCGGGTTCAGTACTTC. Translated, it gives CAGPRVQYF. The chain employs TRBV21-1 and TRBJ2-4; TRBD2 is taken as the D call from the table, unchecked against the DNA. TRBV21-1 is a listed pseudogene. The CDR3 runs to 9 residues.